The 4 T cell receptor beta chains given below trace back to one sample, sequenced in a study of Ad26.COV2.S vaccination and SARS-CoV-2 variants. Regarding treatment: 15 to 20 received Ad26.COV2.S at low or high dose, single or two shots; several received placebo; per-sample allocation not given. Samples analyzed were those drawn on day 63 after the first vaccine or placebo injection. Assay used: immunoSEQ multiplex PCR; TCRdb lists only in-frame clones, some missing. The sample has 400,000 to 500,000 clones, roughly 88% seen once; the top ten hold around 3.6%. The specimen was peripheral blood, collected in a trial of Ad26.COV2.S vaccine versus placebo. These receptors were collected from a person between 18 and 65 years old who received the Ad26.COV2.S COVID-19 vaccine or a placebo.

The J gene is TRBJ1-2, the V gene TRBV7-9, with TRBD1 matching 8 bases. V was pared by 3 bases and J by 3 bases, with 6 bases of the junction left unmatched. The CDR3 has 15 amino acids. Germline CDR1 is SEHNR and CDR2 is FQNEAQ (reference sequence). CDR3 nucleotides: TGTGCCAGCAGCTTCGCGACAGGGGTTCACTATGGCTACACCTTC. Protein product: CASSFATGVHYGYTF.

The V and J genes are TRBV4-1 and TRBJ1-1; TRBD1 matches 8 bases. Germline CDR1 is MGHRA and CDR2 is YSYEKL. The ends lost 1 base at V and 7 bases at J; junction bases unmatched: 8. The CDR3 contains 15 residues. CDR3 in amino acids: CASSQGARGLDEAFF. The DNA of the CDR3 is TGCGCCAGCAGCCAAGGCGCCAGGGGGCTTGATGAAGCTTTCTTT.

The genes are TRBV5-1 and TRBJ2-5, with TRBD2 matching 10 bases. Germline values: CDR1 SGHRS, CDR2 YFSETQ. The CDR3 runs to 16 residues. The J segment lost 2 bases and the V segment lost 2 bases, leaving 6 bases of the junction unmatched. The CDR3 nucleotides read TGCGCCAGCAGCTTCGGTACTAGCGGGGTACAAGAGACCCAGTACTTC. Amino acid sequence: CASSFGTSGVQETQYF.

This clone was seen once. V is TRBV11-2 and J is TRBJ2-3, with D possibly being TRBD2 (7 bases). This CDR3 contains 17 residues. V was cut by 4 bases and J by 7 bases, with 24 bases left in between. Per the germline V gene, CDR1 is SGHAT and CDR2 is FQNNGV. The CDR3 DNA reads TGTGCCAGCAGCTCCACCTCCCGCGGGGGCCCGGGAAATACGCAGTATTTT. Translating gives CASSSTSRGGPGNTQYF. Complete variable domain (other parts from reference TRBV11-2 and TRBJ2-3): EAGVAQSPRYKIIEKRQSVAFWCNPISGHATLYWYQQILGQGPKLLIQFQNNGVVDDSQLPKDRFSAERLKGVDSTLKIQPAKLEDSAVYLCASSSTSRGGPGNTQYFGPGTRLTVL.